Listed below are T cell receptor beta chains from one sample, sequenced in a study of shared clonotypes between healthy human individuals. Data came from immunoSEQ multiplex PCR; TCRdb stores just in-frame clones and leaves some out. The profile shows about 2 million clones, roughly 94% of them singletons. Input material: naive CD4+ T cells sorted from blood. The receptors were gathered from a man aged 18-30 years in good health. The CDR3 runs from the conserved cysteine through the conserved F or W. A D gene is named only where the DNA matches it firmly. Only part of the rows carry a size: once, few, many, or a class if the clone is expanded.

J: TRBJ2-3
length: 15
size: -
D: -
V: TRBV27
DNA: TGTGCCAGCAGTCCCGGACAGACTAGCACAGATACGCAGTATTTT
CDR3: CASSPGQTSTDTQYF

J: TRBJ2-7
length: 17
size: once
D: -
V: TRBV15
DNA: TGTGCCACCAGCAAGGGTCTGCCCGGGACGGTCTCCTACGAGCAGTACTTC
CDR3: CATSKGLPGTVSYEQYF

J: TRBJ2-7
length: 13
size: -
D: -
V: TRBV5-1
DNA: TGCGCCAGCAGCTTTTCACGTAACTACGAGCAGTACTTC
CDR3: CASSFSRNYEQYF

J: TRBJ2-7
length: 14
size: -
D: -
V: TRBV28
DNA: TGTGCCAGCAGTTTTTTTCCAGGATCCTACGAGCAGTACTTC
CDR3: CASSFFPGSYEQYF

J: TRBJ2-7
length: 14
size: once
D: -
V: TRBV28
DNA: TGTGCCAGCAGTCGACCCGGGAGCTCCTACGAGCAGTACTTC
CDR3: CASSRPGSSYEQYF

J: TRBJ1-1
length: 12
size: -
D: -
V: TRBV7-9
DNA: TGTGCCAGCAGCTTAGACGGCACTGAAGCTTTCTTT
CDR3: CASSLDGTEAFF

J: TRBJ2-7
length: 14
size: -
D: TRBD2
V: TRBV5-1
DNA: TGCGCCAGCAGCTTAGTAGCGGGGTTGTACGAGCAGTACTTC
CDR3: CASSLVAGLYEQYF

J: TRBJ2-5
length: 13
size: once
D: -
V: TRBV18
DNA: TGTGCCAGCTCACCCAGGGGCCAAGAGACCCAGTACTTC
CDR3: CASSPRGQETQYF

J: TRBJ2-3
length: 16
size: -
D: TRBD2
V: TRBV28
DNA: TGTGCCAGCAGTTCGCCGACTAGCGGAGGGCCTTTAACGCAGTATTTT
CDR3: CASSSPTSGGPLTQYF

J: TRBJ1-1
length: 15
size: -
D: TRBD1
V: TRBV6-5
DNA: TGTGCCAGCAGTTTTGGGGACAGGATGAACACTGAAGCTTTCTTT
CDR3: CASSFGDRMNTEAFF

J: TRBJ1-2
length: 15
size: -
D: TRBD1
V: TRBV7-8
DNA: TGTGCCAGCAGCTCGAAGACAGGGGCAGTCTATGGCTACACCTTC
CDR3: CASSSKTGAVYGYTF

J: TRBJ2-3
length: 13
size: -
D: -
V: TRBV18
DNA: TGTGCCAGCTCACCCGGGGTCACAGATACGCAGTATTTT
CDR3: CASSPGVTDTQYF

J: TRBJ1-4
length: 15
size: -
D: TRBD1
V: TRBV6-1
DNA: TGTGCCAGCAACGAGGGGGACAGGGGGCACGAAAAACTGTTTTTT
CDR3: CASNEGDRGHEKLFF

J: TRBJ1-2
length: 16
size: -
D: TRBD1
V: TRBV9
DNA: TGTGCCAGCAGCACCCAAACCGGGACAGGAGCCTATGGCTACACCTTC
CDR3: CASSTQTGTGAYGYTF

J: TRBJ2-3
length: 18
size: once
D: TRBD2
V: TRBV11-2
DNA: TGTGCCAGCAGCCAGGTGGGGCTAGCGGGAGGGAGCACAGATACGCAGTATTTT
CDR3: CASSQVGLAGGSTDTQYF

J: TRBJ2-7
length: 16
size: -
D: -
V: TRBV5-1
DNA: TGCGCCAGCAGGAGCTTATATTCAGAAAGCTCCTACGAGCAGTACTTC
CDR3: CASRSLYSESSYEQYF

J: TRBJ2-7
length: 14
size: once
D: -
V: TRBV30
DNA: TGTGCCTGGACAAGACAGCCCGACTCCTACGAGCAGTACTTC
CDR3: CAWTRQPDSYEQYF

J: TRBJ2-5
length: 17
size: -
D: TRBD2
V: TRBV18
DNA: TGTGCCAGCTCACGGAACCAACCAGCGGGGGGGTTGGAGACCCAGTACTTC
CDR3: CASSRNQPAGGLETQYF

J: TRBJ2-3
length: 16
size: -
D: TRBD1
V: TRBV15
DNA: TGTGCCACCAGCAGGGACAGGGTGTCGGGCACAGATACGCAGTATTTT
CDR3: CATSRDRVSGTDTQYF

J: TRBJ2-3
length: 17
size: -
D: -
V: TRBV29-1
DNA: TGCAGCGTTCACCGGGATCCTATATTCTCTAGCACAGATACGCAGTATTTT
CDR3: CSVHRDPIFSSTDTQYF

J: TRBJ2-5
length: 13
size: -
D: -
V: TRBV4-1
DNA: TGCGCCAGCAGCCAACAGGGGTCTGGGACCCAGTACTTC
CDR3: CASSQQGSGTQYF

J: TRBJ2-1
length: 16
size: -
D: TRBD2
V: TRBV19
DNA: TGTGCCAGTAGTATACGGAGCGGGAGAGGAGTCCATGAGCAGTTCTTC
CDR3: CASSIRSGRGVHEQFF

J: TRBJ2-7
length: 16
size: -
D: TRBD1
V: TRBV25-1
DNA: TGTGCCAGCAGTGCCGATGGACAGGGAAAAAGGTACGAGCAGTACTTC
CDR3: CASSADGQGKRYEQYF

J: TRBJ1-4
length: 14
size: once
D: -
V: TRBV5-5
DNA: TGTGCCAGCAGCAACATGGCCTGGGACGAAAAACTGTTTTTT
CDR3: CASSNMAWDEKLFF

J: TRBJ2-5
length: 15
size: -
D: TRBD2
V: TRBV19
DNA: TGTGCCAGTTCTACCGCGCTAGCGGGGCAAGAGACCCAGTACTTC
CDR3: CASSTALAGQETQYF

J: TRBJ2-7
length: 16
size: -
D: TRBD1
V: TRBV5-1
DNA: TGCGCCAGCAGCTTGAACGGACAGGGGCTCTCCTACGAGCAGTACTTC
CDR3: CASSLNGQGLSYEQYF

J: TRBJ2-5
length: 15
size: -
D: -
V: TRBV6-6
DNA: TGTGCCAGCAGTTACGCTGGGGACTTCAAAGGGACCCAGTACTTC
CDR3: CASSYAGDFKGTQYF

J: TRBJ1-1
length: 12
size: -
D: -
V: TRBV28
DNA: TGTGCCAGCAGTCAAACAGCGGGCTTGGCTTTCTTT
CDR3: CASSQTAGLAFF

J: TRBJ2-4
length: 14
size: -
D: -
V: TRBV5-6
DNA: TGTGCCAGCAGCCAAGTTCTAGCCAAAAACATTCAGTACTTC
CDR3: CASSQVLAKNIQYF

J: TRBJ1-4
length: 14
size: -
D: -
V: TRBV28
DNA: TGTGCCAGCAGTCCCGGGGGGCCTAATGAAAAACTGTTTTTT
CDR3: CASSPGGPNEKLFF

J: TRBJ1-4
length: 14
size: -
D: -
V: TRBV7-8
DNA: TGTGCCAGCAGCACCCGGAGGATTAATGAAAAACTGTTTTTT
CDR3: CASSTRRINEKLFF

J: TRBJ2-6
length: 17
size: few
D: TRBD1
V: TRBV9
DNA: TGTGCCAGCAGCGTAGGGACAGGGGGCAGTGGGGCCAACGTCCTGACTTTC
CDR3: CASSVGTGGSGANVLTF

J: TRBJ1-1
length: 13
size: -
D: -
V: TRBV5-1
DNA: TGCGCCAGCAGCTTGGGTCTGGGACCTGAAGCTTTCTTT
CDR3: CASSLGLGPEAFF

J: TRBJ2-2
length: 15
size: many
D: -
V: TRBV30
DNA: TGTGCCTGGAGTGAAGGGGTATGGGGGCCCGGGGAGCTGTTTTTT
CDR3: CAWSEGVWGPGELFF

J: TRBJ2-5
length: 15
size: -
D: TRBD1
V: TRBV7-3
DNA: TGTGCCAGCAGCTTGGTGACAGGGGGCCAGGAGACCCAGTACTTC
CDR3: CASSLVTGGQETQYF

J: TRBJ2-2
length: 15
size: -
D: TRBD1
V: TRBV5-4
DNA: TGTGCCAGCAGCCCAACAGGGGAAAAAGCCGGGGAGCTGTTTTTT
CDR3: CASSPTGEKAGELFF

J: TRBJ2-5
length: 15
size: -
D: TRBD1
V: TRBV2
DNA: TGTGCCAGCAGTCTGGACAGGGGAGATTGGGAGACCCAGTACTTC
CDR3: CASSLDRGDWETQYF

J: TRBJ1-1
length: 14
size: -
D: -
V: TRBV6-5
DNA: TGTGCCAGCAGTTACTCAGGGTTTAACACTGAAGCTTTCTTT
CDR3: CASSYSGFNTEAFF

J: TRBJ1-2
length: 13
size: -
D: -
V: TRBV29-1
DNA: TGCAGCGCCACGGAGGAAGAGGGCTATGGCTACACCTTC
CDR3: CSATEEEGYGYTF

J: TRBJ2-5
length: 15
size: -
D: TRBD2
V: TRBV6-5
DNA: TGTGCCAGCAGTCCGGGACTAGCGGTACAAGAGACCCAGTACTTC
CDR3: CASSPGLAVQETQYF

J: TRBJ2-3
length: 14
size: -
D: -
V: TRBV7-2
DNA: TGTGCCAGCAGCCTCGTTCCGGGACCCGATACGCAGTATTTT
CDR3: CASSLVPGPDTQYF

J: TRBJ1-4
length: 22
size: -
D: TRBD1
V: TRBV6-4
DNA: TGTGCCAGCAGTGACTTCTCACAGGGGGCGCCCCGACTTGCAACTATTACAGAAAAACTGTTTTTT
CDR3: CASSDFSQGAPRLATITEKLFF

J: TRBJ2-3
length: 15
size: once
D: -
V: TRBV6-5
DNA: TGTGCCAGCAGTTACTCGCCGCCCGCCACAGATACGCAGTATTTT
CDR3: CASSYSPPATDTQYF

J: TRBJ1-6
length: 16
size: -
D: -
V: TRBV28
DNA: TGTGCCAGCAGTTTATCGGTCCAGGGACCTAATTCACCCCTCCACTTT
CDR3: CASSLSVQGPNSPLHF

J: TRBJ2-7
length: 15
size: -
D: TRBD2
V: TRBV7-2
DNA: TGTGCCAGCAGCGCAGGACTAGCGGGATACTACGAGCAGTACTTC
CDR3: CASSAGLAGYYEQYF

J: TRBJ2-3
length: 13
size: -
D: -
V: TRBV28
DNA: TGTGCCAGCCAGGAGGGGGGCTCAGATACGCAGTATTTT
CDR3: CASQEGGSDTQYF

J: TRBJ2-6
length: 18
size: -
D: -
V: TRBV28
DNA: TGTGCCAGCAGTTCCCGGGTAGCGGTGTTCTCTGGGGCCAACGTCCTGACTTTC
CDR3: CASSSRVAVFSGANVLTF

J: TRBJ2-5
length: 17
size: -
D: TRBD2
V: TRBV15
DNA: TGTGCCACCAGCGCCCGAGGACTAGCGGGGCACCAAGAGACCCAGTACTTC
CDR3: CATSARGLAGHQETQYF

J: TRBJ2-7
length: 14
size: -
D: TRBD2
V: TRBV30
DNA: TGTGCCTGGAGTAGAGCGGGAGGGGGGTACGAGCAGTACTTC
CDR3: CAWSRAGGGYEQYF

J: TRBJ2-3
length: 16
size: -
D: -
V: TRBV5-1
DNA: TGCGCCAGCAGCTTGAACCAGGGAAGGGCCGCAGATACGCAGTATTTT
CDR3: CASSLNQGRAADTQYF

J: TRBJ2-7
length: 16
size: -
D: -
V: TRBV5-1
DNA: TGCGCCAGCAGCTTGGCTACGACGACAGTTTCCTACGAGCAGTACTTC
CDR3: CASSLATTTVSYEQYF

J: TRBJ1-2
length: 14
size: -
D: -
V: TRBV6-6
DNA: TGTGCCAGCAGTTACGTTGGTTCCGGGAGCGGCTACACCTTC
CDR3: CASSYVGSGSGYTF

J: TRBJ2-2
length: 15
size: -
D: -
V: TRBV30
DNA: TGTGCCTGGAGTTTGGGAGGGACAAACACCGGGGAGCTGTTTTTT
CDR3: CAWSLGGTNTGELFF